The T cell receptor (beta chain) described here comes from a study of T cell changes during pregnancy in multiple sclerosis. Trimming removed 0 bases from V and 1 base from J, with 7 bases in between. The CDR3 has 15 amino acids. Per germline, CDR1 MNHEY and CDR2 SVGAGI. Repertoires were generated with immunoSEQ multiplex PCR, while TCRdb's copy carries only in-frame clones and drops some. This sample has about 56,000 clones, with about 90% found just once. The receptor's source is a female donor with multiple sclerosis, enrolled in a pregnancy study. The sequences come from CD4+ T cells from peripheral blood mononuclear cells, collected in the second trimester of pregnancy. This chain uses TRBV6-5 with TRBJ2-1; tentatively, D is TRBD1 (5 bases). For the CDR3, the DNA is TGTGCCAGCAGTTACTCAAGGGGTTCCTACAATGAGCAGTTCTTC. It specifies CASSYSRGSYNEQFF.